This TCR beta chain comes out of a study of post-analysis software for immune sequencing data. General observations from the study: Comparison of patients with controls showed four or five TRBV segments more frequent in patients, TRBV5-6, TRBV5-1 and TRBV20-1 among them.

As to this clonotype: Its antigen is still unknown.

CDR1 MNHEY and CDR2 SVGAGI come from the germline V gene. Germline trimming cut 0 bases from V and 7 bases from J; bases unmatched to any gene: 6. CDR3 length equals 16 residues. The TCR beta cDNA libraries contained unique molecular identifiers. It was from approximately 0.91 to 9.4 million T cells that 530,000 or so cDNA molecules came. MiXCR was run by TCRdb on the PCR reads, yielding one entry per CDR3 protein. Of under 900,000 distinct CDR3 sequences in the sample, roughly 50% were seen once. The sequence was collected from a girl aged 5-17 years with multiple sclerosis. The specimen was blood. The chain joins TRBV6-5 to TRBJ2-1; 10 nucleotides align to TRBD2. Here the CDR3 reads CASSYSELAGYNEQFF. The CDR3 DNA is TGTGCCAGCAGTTACTCGGAACTAGCGGGATATAATGAGCAGTTCTTC.